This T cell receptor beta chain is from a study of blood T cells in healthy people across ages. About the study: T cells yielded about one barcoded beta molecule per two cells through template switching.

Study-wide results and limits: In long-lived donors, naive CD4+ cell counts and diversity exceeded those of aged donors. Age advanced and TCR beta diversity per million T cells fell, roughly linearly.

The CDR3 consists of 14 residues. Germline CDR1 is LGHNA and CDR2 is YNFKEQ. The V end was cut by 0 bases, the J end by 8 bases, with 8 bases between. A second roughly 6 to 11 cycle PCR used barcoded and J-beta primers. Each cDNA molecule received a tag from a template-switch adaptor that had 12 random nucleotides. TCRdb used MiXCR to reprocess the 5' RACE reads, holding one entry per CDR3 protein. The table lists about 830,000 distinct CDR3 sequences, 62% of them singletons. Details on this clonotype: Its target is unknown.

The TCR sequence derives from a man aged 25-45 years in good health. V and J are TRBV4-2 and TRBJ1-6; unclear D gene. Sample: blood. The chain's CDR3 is CASSQDVMDSPLHF. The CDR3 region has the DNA TGTGCCAGCAGCCAAGATGTCATGGATTCACCCCTCCACTTT.